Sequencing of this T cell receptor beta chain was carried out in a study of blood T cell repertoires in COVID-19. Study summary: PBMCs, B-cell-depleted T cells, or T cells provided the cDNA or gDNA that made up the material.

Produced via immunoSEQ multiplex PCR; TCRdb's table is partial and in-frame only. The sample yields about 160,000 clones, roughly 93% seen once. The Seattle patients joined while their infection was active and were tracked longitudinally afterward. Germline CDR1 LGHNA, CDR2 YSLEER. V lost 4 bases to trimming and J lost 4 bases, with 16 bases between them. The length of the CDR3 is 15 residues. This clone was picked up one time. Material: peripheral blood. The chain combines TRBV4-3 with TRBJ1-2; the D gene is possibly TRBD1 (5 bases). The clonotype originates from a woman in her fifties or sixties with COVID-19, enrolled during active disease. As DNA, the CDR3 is TGCGCCAGCAGCCTTAGCAGCGGGGGACCCTATGGCTACACCTTC. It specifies CASSLSSGGPYGYTF.